These 23 T cell receptor beta chains came from one sample sequenced in a study of CD8 T cells in ankylosing spondylitis (dated by TCRdb to between 2016 and 2019). Receptor amplification or capture employed 5' RACE. Reads for this sample came from an Illumina HiSeq 2500. The public reads were run again by TCRdb, first through fastp at Q25 and then through MiXCR, and only productive beta chains were kept. Rows with a matching CDR3 protein are joined into one entry that keeps the most common DNA and genes. Counted in this sample were 180,000 or so distinct CDR3 sequences; 11% of them appeared once. The ten top clones hold about 29% of the sample. Sequencing was performed on blood, either unsorted or a sorted T cell fraction (not recorded which). These receptors all come from a male donor with ankylosing spondylitis or in good health (not recorded which).

At least ten counts were recorded for this clonotype. The V call is TRBV10-2, the J call TRBJ2-3; D remains unclear. Trimming removed 7 bases at V and 1 base at J, with 9 bases between. The CDR3 length is 13 residues. Germline V gives CDR1 WSHSY, CDR2 SAAADI. The CDR3 loop reads CASNLGGTDTQYF. CDR3 nucleotides: TGCGCCAGCAACCTAGGAGGCACAGATACGCAGTATTTT.

This clonotype came up many times. The genes are TRBV7-2 and TRBJ2-1, with D tentatively TRBD1 (7 bases). Looked up from germline, CDR1 is SGHTA and CDR2 is FQGNSA. The CDR3 length is 16 residues. V gave up 5 bases and J gave up 5 bases, with 19 bases separating them. CDR3 DNA: TGTGCCAGCAGCCGAGGAGGGGGCGACATTAACAATGAGCAGTTCTTC. This codes for CASSRGGGDINNEQFF.

This rearrangement joins TRBV6-5 to TRBJ1-1, with D unclear. The germline V gene has CDR1 MNHEY and CDR2 SVGAGI. With 5 bases removed from V and 1 base from J, the gap between germline ends came to 8 bases. CDR3 length: 13 amino acids. The CDR3 spells CASSTDGNTEAFF. The CDR3 region has the DNA TGTGCCAGCAGTACTGACGGGAACACTGAAGCTTTCTTT.

Many counts were recorded for this clonotype. The genes are TRBV20-1 and TRBJ1-5; maybe TRBD1 (6 bases). The CDR3 sequence is 15 residues long. Trimming shortened V by 3 bases and J by 2 bases, and 14 bases separated the two germline ends. Germline V lookup: CDR1 DFQATT, CDR2 SNEGSKA (reference sequence). The CDR3 DNA reads as TGCAGTGCTAGGGACAACAGGGATCGCAATCAGCCCCAGCATTTT. Translation: CSARDNRDRNQPQHF.

This clonotype was picked up many times. The V and J genes are TRBV19 and TRBJ1-1; D not certain. CDR1 and CDR2 (germline): LNHDA, SQIVND (reference sequence). V shed 5 bases and J shed 0 bases, with 13 bases lying between them. The CDR3 loop spans 15 amino acids. The CDR3 reads CASSSRGDMNTEAFF. CDR3 bases: TGTGCCAGTAGTTCGAGAGGAGATATGAACACTGAAGCTTTCTTT.

This clonotype was seen at least ten times. The chain recombines TRBV12-3 or TRBV12-4 with TRBJ1-1, with 7 positions matching TRBD1. The CDR3 length is 16 residues. V shed 6 bases, J shed 0 bases, and the junction held 10 bases outside the gene matches. The CDR3 spells CASSPLPGTVNTEAFF. The CDR3, as DNA: TGTGCCAGCAGCCCCTTGCCCGGGACAGTGAACACTGAAGCTTTCTTT.

This clonotype was recorded at least ten times. This chain connects TRBV15 to TRBJ2-5; maybe TRBD2 (7 bases). This CDR3 spans 15 amino acids. With 0 bases removed from V and 9 bases from J, the gap between germline ends came to 17 bases. Per the germline V gene, CDR1 is LNHNV and CDR2 is YYDKDF (reference sequence). CDR3 amino acids: CATSRDKAGRGAQYF. The CDR3 DNA is TGTGCCACCAGCAGAGATAAGGCGGGGAGGGGGGCCCAGTACTTC. The variable domain in full, with the rest retrieved from reference TRBV15 and TRBJ2-5, is DAMVIQNPRYQVTQFGKPVTLSCSQTLNHNVMYWYQQKSSQAPKLLFHYYDKDFNNEADTPDNFQSRRPNTSFCFLDIRSPGLGDTAMYLCATSRDKAGRGAQYFGPGTRLLVL.

This clonotype was observed many times. The chain is built from TRBV6-5 and TRBJ2-7; tentative D call: TRBD1 (6 bases). Per the germline V gene, CDR1 is MNHEY and CDR2 is SVGAGI. This CDR3 is built from 13 residues. Trimming shortened V by 4 bases and J by 3 bases, and 10 bases separated the two germline ends. In DNA, the CDR3 is TGTGCCAGCAGTTCGGACAGAGACTACGAGCAGTACTTC. It codes for CASSSDRDYEQYF.

The rearrangement joins TRBV6-2 or TRBV6-3 to TRBJ2-5; 12 bases are a match to TRBD2. The CDR3 loop spans 19 amino acids. Germline V gives CDR1 MNHEY, CDR2 SVGEGT. V shed 5 bases and J 2 bases; nucleotides not matched to a gene: 15. The CDR3 nucleotides read TGTGCCAGCAGTAATCCCGGGACTAGCGGGTTCGCAGGACAAGAGACCCAGTACTTC. Its protein product is CASSNPGTSGFAGQETQYF.

This clonotype was found a few times. The chain has TRBV6-1 and TRBJ2-7, with TRBD1 matching 10 bases. The CDR3 loop spans 13 amino acids. The trim removed 5 bases at V and 5 bases at J, leaving 3 bases unmatched. CDR1 is MNHNS and CDR2 is SASEGT in the germline V gene. The CDR3 DNA reads as TGTGCCAGCAGTCGGGACAGGGGCCACGAGCAGTACTTC. This codes for CASSRDRGHEQYF.

Many counts were recorded for this clonotype. The V gene is TRBV12-3 or TRBV12-4, the J gene TRBJ1-2, with a tentative D call TRBD1 (5 bases). Trimming left V 8 bases short and J 5 bases short, with 12 bases between. The CDR3 is 12 amino acids. DNA for the CDR3: TGTGCCAGCGTCGGGGGAGGTTATGGCTACACCTTC. Amino acid sequence: CASVGGGYGYTF.

This clonotype was recorded at least ten times. V is TRBV11-2 and J is TRBJ2-3; maybe TRBD1 (5 bases). CDR1 is SGHAT and CDR2 is FQNNGV in the germline V gene. The CDR3 runs 13 residues. V gave up 6 bases and J gave up 8 bases, with 15 bases separating them. CDR3 sequence: CASRAAGDSTQYF. CDR3 bases: TGTGCCAGCAGGGCGGCTGGAGACAGTACGCAGTATTTT. The variable domain in full, with the rest retrieved from reference TRBV11-2 and TRBJ2-3, is EAGVAQSPRYKIIEKRQSVAFWCNPISGHATLYWYQQILGQGPKLLIQFQNNGVVDDSQLPKDRFSAERLKGVDSTLKIQPAKLEDSAVYLCASRAAGDSTQYFGPGTRLTVL.

This clonotype was recorded many times. V gene TRBV6-2 or TRBV6-3 combines with J gene TRBJ1-4; 8 nucleotides align to TRBD1. The germline V gene has CDR1 MNHEY and CDR2 SVGEGT. V shed 7 bases, J shed 6 bases, and the junction held 7 bases outside the gene matches. CDR3 length: 14 amino acids. CDR3 protein: CASNDRGEDEKLFF. The CDR3 nucleotides read TGTGCCAGCAACGACAGGGGAGAAGATGAAAAACTGTTTTTT.

In this sample, this clonotype turned up many times. The chain employs TRBV5-1 and TRBJ1-1, with 11 bases lining up with TRBD1. This CDR3 spans 16 amino acids. Germline assignment: CDR1 SGHRS and CDR2 YFSETQ. V gave up 2 bases and J gave up 0 bases; unmatched junction bases: 3. The CDR3 coding sequence is TGCGCCAGCAGCTTAAGGACAGGGGGCATGAACACTGAAGCTTTCTTT. Its translation is CASSLRTGGMNTEAFF.

Points on this clonotype: A read error may be the cause here, since a much bigger clone is one base away. This sequence joins TRBV5-1 and TRBJ2-2, with TRBD2 as a possible D gene (5 bases). This CDR3 contains 13 residues. The germline gives CDR1 SGHRS, CDR2 YFSETQ. The CDR3 DNA reads as TGCGCCAGCAGCTTGCAAAACACCGGGGAGCCGTTTTTT. Translated, it gives CASSLQNTGEPFF.

In this sample, this clonotype turned up many times. V gene TRBV5-6 combines with J gene TRBJ2-2, with TRBD2 matching 7 bases. This CDR3 contains 14 residues. Germline CDR1 and CDR2: SGHDT and YYEEEE. With 4 bases clipped from V and 7 bases from J, the junction kept 7 bases outside the gene matches. The DNA for the CDR3 is TGTGCCAGCAGCCTACTAGCGACGGGCGGGGAGCTGTTTTTT. It is translated as CASSLLATGGELFF.

This clonotype was counted many times. The V call is TRBV10-3, the J call TRBJ2-7, with 9 positions matching TRBD1. V gave up 6 bases and J gave up 5 bases; unmatched junction bases: 8. The CDR3 covers 14 residues. CDR1 is ENHRY, CDR2 SYGVKD, per germline. This CDR3 reads CAIRSDRGKNEQYF. Written as DNA, the CDR3 is TGTGCCATCAGGTCCGACAGGGGGAAAAACGAGCAGTACTTC.

The table lists this clonotype with many counts. In DNA form, the CDR3 reads TGTGCCAGCAGCCAAGCTGGGACACTAAACTATGGCTACACCTTC. It encodes CASSQAGTLNYGYTF. V is TRBV3-1 and J is TRBJ1-2; maybe TRBD1 (6 bases). Germline lookup yields CDR1 LGHDT and CDR2 YNNKEL (reference sequence). V was cut by 1 base and J by 2 bases, with 11 bases left in between. The CDR3 is made up of 15 amino acids.

This clonotype was found many times. This rearrangement joins TRBV6-5 to TRBJ1-5; D gene ambiguous. The CDR3 is 16 amino acids. Germline-derived CDR1 and CDR2 are MNHEY and SVGAGI. Trimming removed 2 bases from V and 5 bases from J, with 16 bases in between. The CDR3 here is CASSYKRPLQDQPQHF. CDR3 DNA sequence: TGTGCCAGCAGTTACAAGAGACCCCTGCAGGATCAGCCCCAGCATTTT.

The genes are TRBV11-2 and TRBJ1-2; no firm D call. The CDR3 totals 14 residues. Trimming removed 1 base at V and 3 bases at J, with 9 bases between. Germline values: CDR1 SGHAT, CDR2 FQNNGV. The CDR3 bases are TGTGCCAGCAGCTTAGGCGGCGGATACTATGGCTACACCTTC. Protein sequence: CASSLGGGYYGYTF.

The table lists this clonotype with a few counts. The chain uses TRBV5-6 and TRBJ1-1, with unresolved D. The germline CDR1 and CDR2 sequences are SGHDT and YYEEEE. Trimming pared 2 bases from V and 3 bases from J, leaving 11 bases between. The CDR3 is 14 amino acids. CDR3 protein: CASSFIGGYTEAFF. CDR3 nucleotide sequence: TGTGCCAGCAGCTTCATCGGCGGATACACTGAAGCTTTCTTT.

This clonotype was counted ten times or more. This chain uses TRBV29-1 with TRBJ2-7, with D hard to call. Trimming took off 7 bases at V and 3 bases at J, with 19 bases between the two ends. CDR1 is SQVTM and CDR2 is ANQGSEA in the germline V gene. This CDR3 spans 14 amino acids. The CDR3 loop reads CSAVSYGLHYEQYF. The CDR3 DNA is TGCAGCGCTGTGTCGTATGGGTTACACTACGAGCAGTACTTC.

This clonotype was observed at least ten times. J is TRBJ1-6 and V is TRBV25-1; 8 bases are shared with TRBD1. In germline, CDR1 is MGHDK, CDR2 SYGVNS. J gave up 7 bases and V 3 bases, and 8 bases lay outside the gene matches. This CDR3 comprises 16 residues. This chain's CDR3 is CASSDFLTGANSPLHF. The DNA of the CDR3 is TGTGCCAGCAGTGATTTCTTGACAGGGGCCAATTCACCCCTCCACTTT.